Shown below are 13 T cell receptor beta chains from a single sample sequenced in a study of blood T cell repertoires in COVID-19. Repertoires were generated with immunoSEQ multiplex PCR, while TCRdb's copy carries only in-frame clones and drops some. The sample includes almost 400,000 clones, about 87% of them seen just once. The sequencing sample was made of peripheral blood. Receptors originate from a woman aged 60 to 75 with COVID-19, enrolled during active disease.

This rearrangement joins TRBV2 to TRBJ2-7, with 9 bases identical to TRBD1. V trimming: 4 bases; J trimming: 3 bases; junction bases outside the gene matches: 4. Germline V gene lookup returns CDR1 SNHLY and CDR2 FYNNEI. CDR3 length equals 14 residues. DNA of the CDR3: TGTGCCAGCAGTGTCCCGACAGGGGGCTACGAGCAGTACTTC. Translating it yields CASSVPTGGYEQYF.

V usage is TRBV29-1 and J usage is TRBJ1-2; a possible D gene is TRBD1 (6 bases). Germline V gives CDR1 SQVTM, CDR2 ANQGSEA. Trimming shortened V by 6 bases and J by 4 bases, and 12 bases separated the two germline ends. The CDR3 sequence is 12 residues long. CDR3: CSVGQTIYGYTF. In DNA form, the CDR3 reads TGCAGCGTCGGACAGACAATCTATGGCTACACCTTC.

V gene TRBV5-4 combines with J gene TRBJ1-6; TRBD1 matches 7 bases. After removal of 3 bases from V and 8 bases from J, the junction contained 8 bases not matched to a gene. This CDR3 has 15 residues. Germline-derived CDR1 and CDR2 are SGHNT and YYREEE (reference sequence). The CDR3 coding sequence is TGTGCCAGCAGCTCCGGACAGGACGAGGATTCACCCCTCCACTTT. It translates to CASSSGQDEDSPLHF.

The chain recombines TRBV4-1 with TRBJ2-7; 12 positions match TRBD2. The CDR3 has 18 amino acids. Germline loops: CDR1 MGHRA, CDR2 YSYEKL. The V segment lost 1 base and the J segment 7 bases; nucleotides outside the gene matches: 14. The CDR3 reads CASSQAPSGGAGPEEQYF. CDR3 sequence (DNA): TGCGCCAGCAGCCAAGCCCCTAGCGGGGGGGCAGGTCCGGAGGAGCAGTACTTC.

V is TRBV7-9 and J is TRBJ1-1; tentatively, D is TRBD1 (6 bases). The length of the CDR3 is 17 residues. Deletions cut 5 bases from V and 2 bases from J, with 21 bases between. Germline assignment: CDR1 SEHNR and CDR2 FQNEAQ (reference sequence). The CDR3 loop reads CASSPGTSAVKNTEAFF. CDR3 nucleotides: TGTGCCAGCAGCCCAGGGACATCGGCAGTGAAAAACACTGAAGCTTTCTTT.

The chain carries TRBV5-4 and TRBJ2-5; 7 nucleotides line up with TRBD1. V lost 5 bases, J lost 5 bases, and 9 bases stayed unmatched. Germline values: CDR1 SGHNT, CDR2 YYREEE (reference sequence). The CDR3 runs to 14 residues. The CDR3 here is CASSTTGRMETQYF. The CDR3 bases are TGTGCCAGCAGTACGACAGGGAGAATGGAGACCCAGTACTTC. The full variable domain, in which reference TRBV5-4 and TRBJ2-5 provide the parts outside the CDR3, is ETGVTQSPTHLIKTRGQQVTLRCSSQSGHNTVSWYQQALGQGPQFIFQYYREEENGRGNFPPRFSGLQFPNYSSELNVNALELDDSALYLCASSTTGRMETQYFGPGTRLLVL.

This clone was seen ten or more times. The gene calls are TRBV4-1 and TRBJ2-7; D is unclear. V was clipped by 0 bases and J by 9 bases, with 12 bases between them. Germline CDR1 is MGHRA and CDR2 is YSYEKL. This CDR3 is 13 amino acids long. DNA for the CDR3: TGCGCCAGCAGCCAAGATGTGTCGTTGAGGCAGTACTTC. This translates into CASSQDVSLRQYF.

This rearrangement joins TRBV7-3 to TRBJ1-5; D is ambiguous. Germline lookup yields CDR1 SGHTA and CDR2 FQGTGA. The CDR3 is 13 residues long. V gave up 5 bases and J gave up 5 bases, with 10 bases separating them. This CDR3 is CASSLQRDQPQHF. The CDR3 DNA follows: TGTGCCAGCAGCCTGCAGCGGGATCAGCCCCAGCATTTT.

The chain has TRBV28 and TRBJ1-1; 9 bases are a match to TRBD1. Germline V gives CDR1 MDHEN, CDR2 SYDVKM. J was trimmed by 7 bases and V by 5 bases; bases with no gene match: 5. The CDR3 spans 13 residues. CDR3 protein: CASSGDRGIEAFF. CDR3 DNA: TGTGCCAGCAGTGGAGACAGGGGGATTGAAGCTTTCTTT.

This clone was detected a few times. This chain joins TRBV7-3 and TRBJ1-2, with 7 bases identical to TRBD1. J was trimmed by 8 bases and V by 4 bases; bases with no gene match: 7. The germline gives CDR1 SGHTA, CDR2 FQGTGA. The CDR3 is made up of 13 amino acids. The CDR3 nucleotides are TGTGCCAGCAGCTCCTCCGGGACAGCAGGCTACACCTTC. The encoded protein is CASSSSGTAGYTF.

V is TRBV12-3 or TRBV12-4 and J is TRBJ1-6; TRBD1 is a possible D gene (5 bases). V was trimmed by 1 base and J by 9 bases, leaving 7 bases between them. The CDR3 runs to 13 residues. This CDR3 is CASSLDRTSPLHF. CDR3 sequence (DNA): TGTGCCAGCAGTTTAGACAGGACTTCACCCCTCCACTTT.

The V call is TRBV5-1, the J call TRBJ2-1; 7 nucleotides align to TRBD2. V trimming: 0 bases; J trimming: 8 bases; junction bases outside the gene matches: 17. The CDR3 length is 18 residues. Per the germline V gene, CDR1 is SGHRS and CDR2 is YFSETQ. The CDR3 DNA reads as TGCGCCAGCAGCTTGGGGGTAGGGGCAGCGGGGTCCTCGGATGAGCAGTTCTTC. Its translation is CASSLGVGAAGSSDEQFF.

The chain employs TRBV12-5 and TRBJ2-2, with 9 bases aligning to TRBD1. This CDR3 comprises 17 residues. Trimming took 5 bases from V and 3 from J; bases not matched to a gene: 10. The germline gives CDR1 LGHNT, CDR2 FRNRAP. The CDR3 nucleotides read TGTGCTAGTGGTGGAAACACAGGGGGCGCGGACACCGGGGAGCTGTTTTTT. It translates to CASGGNTGGADTGELFF.